One sample yielded the 5 T cell receptor beta chains listed below, sequenced in a study of beta chain features in type 1 diabetes. Study findings and constraints: Type 1 diabetes patients had moderately but significantly shorter TCRB CDR3s in all four CD4+ subsets.

Their antigen targets remain unknown. Sequencing targeted expressed TCRB transcripts, as all isolated RNA had been reverse transcribed. The method was immunoSEQ multiplex PCR; TCRdb's version includes in-frame clones alone and lacks a portion of them. The data show about 710,000 clones, roughly an eighth seen once. Sequencing was performed on naive CD4+ T cells from blood. The source is a man younger than 35 with type 1 diabetes.

A few counts support this clone. This chain uses TRBV19 with TRBJ1-2; no firm D call. The V gene's germline CDR1 is LNHDA and CDR2 SQIVND (reference sequence). There are 13 residues in the CDR3. V lost 6 bases to trimming and J lost 3 bases, with 11 bases between them. The CDR3 reads CASSDWRDYGYTF. The CDR3 DNA follows: TGTGCCAGTAGCGACTGGAGGGACTATGGCTACACCTTC.

Details on this clone: Other DNA sequences in the sample encode the same CDR3. The chain recombines TRBV7-9 with TRBJ1-1; D unclear. V dropped 3 bases and J dropped 5 bases, with 4 bases sitting between them. Germline V gene data show CDR1 as SEHNR and CDR2 as FQNEAQ (reference sequence). CDR3 length: 11 amino acids. CDR3 loop: CASSLGTEAFF. CDR3 bases: TGTGCCAGCAGCTTGGGGACTGAAGCTTTCTTT. Full variable domain (remainder filled in from reference TRBV7-9 and TRBJ1-1): DTGVSQNPRHKITKRGQNVTFRCDPISEHNRLYWYRQTLGQGPEFLTYFQNEAQLEKSRLLSDRFSAERPKGSFSTLEIQRTEQGDSAMYLCASSLGTEAFFGQGTRLTVV.

The chain carries TRBV6-5 and TRBJ1-2, with TRBD1 matching 9 bases. The CDR3 sequence is 15 residues long. Germline values: CDR1 MNHEY, CDR2 SVGAGI. With V trimmed by 6 bases and J by 1 base, 6 bases remained unmatched. The CDR3 nucleotides read TGTGCCAGCAGACCCCCGGACAGGGGTAACTATGGCTACACCTTC. This codes for CASRPPDRGNYGYTF.

This chain connects TRBV28 to TRBJ2-7; perhaps TRBD2 as D (6 bases). V lost 3 bases to trimming and J lost 3 bases, with 12 bases between them. CDR1 MDHEN and CDR2 SYDVKM come from the germline V gene. This CDR3 region has 14 residues. For the CDR3, the DNA is TGTGCCAGCAGTTTGCCCGGGGGTATCTACGAGCAGTACTTC. This sequence encodes CASSLPGGIYEQYF. Supplemented by reference TRBV28 and TRBJ2-7, the full variable domain reads DVKVTQSSRYLVKRTGEKVFLECVQDMDHENMFWYRQDPGLGLRLIYFSYDVKMKEKGDIPEGYSVSREKKERFSLILESASTNQTSMYLCASSLPGGIYEQYFGPGTRLTVT.

This clone was counted a few times. V and J are TRBV9 and TRBJ1-1; no clear D. CDR1 SGDLS and CDR2 YYNGEE come from the germline V gene. Between the trimmed V and J ends, which lost 4 bases and 3 bases, there was a span of 16 bases. The CDR3 contains 15 residues. CDR3 bases: TGTGCCAGCAGCCCCCAAGGCCCTGGAGACACTGAAGCTTTCTTT. Amino acids: CASSPQGPGDTEAFF.